The rows below give T cell receptor beta chains drawn from one sample of a study of blood T cell repertoires in COVID-19. The data were produced by immunoSEQ multiplex PCR, yet TCRdb's version contains in-frame clones alone and is incomplete. The profile shows 150,000 to 180,000 clones, about 90% of them singletons. Sequencing used peripheral blood. Receptors were obtained from a man aged 45-60 years with acute or convalescent COVID-19. The CDR3 runs from the conserved cysteine through the conserved F or W. The order of the fields is V gene, CDR3 length, D gene, clone size, J gene, CDR3 DNA, CDR3 protein. The D gene is left open where the match is weak. Only part of the rows carry a size: once, few, many, or a class if the clone is expanded.

>TRBV6-4|15|TRBD2|.|TRBJ2-1
TGTGCCAGCAGTCCCCCTAGCGGGAGAAAGGGTGAGCAGTTCTTC
CASSPPSGRKGEQFF
>TRBV28|20|.|.|TRBJ2-6
TGTGCCAGCAGTTTAGCTGTACGGAGGATCTTAAACTCTGGGGCCAACGTCCTGACTTTC
CASSLAVRRILNSGANVLTF
>TRBV6-1|16|TRBD1|few|TRBJ1-2
TGTGCCAGCAGTGCCCGAGGACAGGGAATGAACTATGGCTACACCTTC
CASSARGQGMNYGYTF
>TRBV29-1|15|TRBD2|few|TRBJ2-5
TGCAGCGTTAGGGGTGGGAGGGGAAATCAAGAGACCCAGTACTTC
CSVRGGRGNQETQYF
>TRBV27|13|TRBD1|.|TRBJ2-1
TGTGCCAGCAAGCGAGGGGGCCCGAATGAGCAGTTCTTC
CASKRGGPNEQFF
>TRBV19|13|.|.|TRBJ2-5
TGTGCCAGTAGTGACGGGAGCCGGGAGACCCAGTACTTC
CASSDGSRETQYF
>TRBV28|15|TRBD2|.|TRBJ2-3
TGTGCCAGCAGTTTTGAGCGGGGGCGCACAGATACGCAGTATTTT
CASSFERGRTDTQYF
>TRBV7-2|13|.|.|TRBJ1-2
TGTGCCAGCAGCTTCGAGGCGCTATCTGGCTACACCTTC
CASSFEALSGYTF
>TRBV12-3/TRBV12-4|12|.|few|TRBJ1-1
TGTGCCAGCAGTTTAAAGCCAAGTGAAGCTTTCTTT
CASSLKPSEAFF
>TRBV2|13|TRBD2|.|TRBJ2-2
TGTGCCACCAAAGGGGCGGGGGTCGGGGAGCTGTTTTTT
CATKGAGVGELFF
>TRBV19|15|TRBD2|.|TRBJ2-1
TGTGCCAGTAGACCGGGGGGACTAAGATACAATGAGCAGTTCTTC
CASRPGGLRYNEQFF
>TRBV19|15|TRBD2|.|TRBJ2-2
TGTGCCAGTAGAGCGACTAGCGGGTCAAACGGGGAGCTGTTTTTT
CASRATSGSNGELFF
>TRBV5-1|16|TRBD1|.|TRBJ2-6
TGCGCCAGCAGCGTGGGACAGTCCTCTGGGGCCAACGTCCTGACTTTC
CASSVGQSSGANVLTF
>TRBV7-9|13|.|.|TRBJ2-7
TGTGCCAGCAGCCGGGGGAACTGGCAGGAGCAGTACTTC
CASSRGNWQEQYF
>TRBV27|14|.|.|TRBJ1-6
TGTGCCAGCCAACCGGGAGTATTTAATTCACCCCTCCACTTT
CASQPGVFNSPLHF
>TRBV4-2|16|TRBD1|.|TRBJ2-3
TGTGCCAGCAGCCAGGACAGGGGAGTCTTTGGTGATACGCAGTATTTT
CASSQDRGVFGDTQYF
>TRBV7-3|15|TRBD2|.|TRBJ2-3
TGTGCCAGCAGCTTAAGATTAGCGGGTTCAGATACGCAGTATTTT
CASSLRLAGSDTQYF
>TRBV7-9|13|TRBD1|.|TRBJ1-5
TGTGCCATAGCAGGGACAGGAAATCAGCCCCAGCATTTT
CAIAGTGNQPQHF
>TRBV4-2|17|TRBD2|.|TRBJ2-7
TGTGCCAGCAGCCAAGTGGCAGGGACTAGCGGGATCCACGAGCAGTACTTC
CASSQVAGTSGIHEQYF
>TRBV3-1/TRBV3-2|15|TRBD2|.|TRBJ2-7
TGTGCCAGCAGCTATGGGACTAGCGCTTACTACGAGCAGTACTTC
CASSYGTSAYYEQYF